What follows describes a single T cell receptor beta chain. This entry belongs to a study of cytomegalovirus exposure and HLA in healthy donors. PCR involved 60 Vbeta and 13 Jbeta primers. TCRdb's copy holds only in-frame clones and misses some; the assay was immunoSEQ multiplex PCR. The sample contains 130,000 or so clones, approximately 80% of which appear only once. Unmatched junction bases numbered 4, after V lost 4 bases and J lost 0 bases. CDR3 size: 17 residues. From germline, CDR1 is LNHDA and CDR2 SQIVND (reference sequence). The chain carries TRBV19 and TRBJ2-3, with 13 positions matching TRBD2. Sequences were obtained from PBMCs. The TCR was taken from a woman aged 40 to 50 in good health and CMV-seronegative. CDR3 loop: CASSRLAGGPSTDTQYF. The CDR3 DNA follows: TGTGCCAGTAGTAGACTAGCGGGAGGCCCTAGCACAGATACGCAGTATTTT.